These T cell receptor beta chains were read from a single sample in a study of beta chain features in type 1 diabetes. Profiled with immunoSEQ multiplex PCR; TCRdb holds only in-frame clones, not every one. Of 110,000 to 150,000 clones listed, 6.9% are singletons. Specimen: central memory CD4+ T cells from blood. The receptors shown here come from a woman in her thirties in good health. Both conserved end residues are part of each CDR3. D genes are given only for firm matches. Not every row has a clone size; where given, it reads once, few, many or a size class.

.,TRBJ2-7,few,TRBV6-5,CASSSQGNREQYF,TGTGCCAGCAGTTCTCAGGGAAATCGCGAGCAGTACTTC
.,TRBJ2-1,.,TRBV5-1,CASSFNQAAWDNEQFF,TGCGCCAGCAGCTTTAACCAAGCGGCCTGGGACAATGAGCAGTTCTTC
TRBD1,TRBJ1-3,.,TRBV4-2,CASSQTGVGNTIYF,TGTGCCAGCAGCCAGACAGGGGTTGGAAACACCATATATTTT
TRBD2,TRBJ2-1,.,TRBV7-3,CASSRGSGKYNEQFF,TGTGCCAGCAGTAGGGGTAGCGGGAAGTACAATGAGCAGTTCTTC
.,TRBJ2-1,few,TRBV18,CASSPRSESSYNEQFF,TGTGCCAGCTCACCAAGGAGCGAGAGCTCCTACAATGAGCAGTTCTTC
.,TRBJ1-2,.,TRBV4-3,CASSQDLREANYGYTF,TGCGCCAGCAGCCAAGATTTGAGAGAAGCTAACTATGGCTACACCTTC
.,TRBJ2-5,few,TRBV10-3,CAISEDLRETQYF,TGTGCCATCAGTGAGGACTTACGGGAGACCCAGTACTTC
TRBD2,TRBJ2-5,few,TRBV18,CASSPGTSGVQETQYF,TGTGCCAGCTCCCCCGGGACTAGCGGGGTACAAGAGACCCAGTACTTC
.,TRBJ2-1,.,TRBV7-9,CASSFQLREQFF,TGTGCCAGCAGCTTCCAACTCCGCGAGCAGTTCTTC
TRBD1,TRBJ2-6,.,TRBV4-1,CASSRGDRGSGANVLTF,TGCGCCAGCAGCCGGGGGGACAGGGGCTCTGGGGCCAACGTCCTGACTTTC
TRBD2,TRBJ2-7,many,TRBV11-1,CASSAGTSVTYEQYF,TGTGCCAGCAGCGCCGGGACTAGCGTAACCTACGAGCAGTACTTC
.,TRBJ2-5,.,TRBV5-6,CASSLPGGREETQYF,TGTGCCAGCAGCTTACCCGGGGGTCGGGAAGAGACCCAGTACTTC
.,TRBJ2-1,.,TRBV7-9,CASMGGFSYNEQFF,TGTGCCAGCATGGGCGGGTTTTCCTACAATGAGCAGTTCTTC
TRBD2,TRBJ2-7,few,TRBV15,CATSRLAGDLEQYF,TGTGCCACCAGCAGGCTAGCGGGAGATCTCGAGCAGTACTTC
TRBD1,TRBJ2-2,few,TRBV4-3,CASSAFGTGTASGELFF,TGCGCCAGCAGCGCTTTCGGGACAGGGACGGCGTCCGGGGAGCTGTTTTTT
TRBD2,TRBJ2-5,.,TRBV18,CASSPRSRASGNQNQETQYF,TGTGCCAGCTCACCGCGCAGCAGGGCTAGCGGGAACCAGAACCAAGAGACCCAGTACTTC
TRBD1,TRBJ1-3,.,TRBV30,CAWWGGTGSGNTIYF,TGTGCCTGGTGGGGGGGGACAGGCTCTGGAAACACCATATATTTT
TRBD1,TRBJ1-1,.,TRBV29-1,CSGDRGATEAFF,TGCAGCGGCGACAGGGGGGCCACTGAAGCTTTCTTT